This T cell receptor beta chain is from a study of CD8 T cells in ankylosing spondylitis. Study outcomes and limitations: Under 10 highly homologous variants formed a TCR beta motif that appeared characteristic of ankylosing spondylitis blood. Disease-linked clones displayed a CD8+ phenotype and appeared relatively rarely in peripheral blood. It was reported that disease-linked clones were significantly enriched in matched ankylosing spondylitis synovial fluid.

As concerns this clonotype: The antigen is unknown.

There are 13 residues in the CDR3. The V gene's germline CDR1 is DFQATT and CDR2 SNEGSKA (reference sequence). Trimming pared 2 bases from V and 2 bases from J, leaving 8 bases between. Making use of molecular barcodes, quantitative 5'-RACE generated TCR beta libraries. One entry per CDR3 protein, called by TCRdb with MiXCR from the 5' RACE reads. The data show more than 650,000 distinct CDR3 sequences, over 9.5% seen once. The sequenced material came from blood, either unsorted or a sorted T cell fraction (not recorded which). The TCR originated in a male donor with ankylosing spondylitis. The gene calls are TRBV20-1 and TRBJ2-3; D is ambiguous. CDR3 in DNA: TGCAGTGCTAGACTGGTTTACACAGATACGCAGTATTTT. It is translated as CSARLVYTDTQYF.